This T cell receptor beta chain was recovered during a study of blood T cells in healthy people across ages. Looked up from germline, CDR1 is DFQATT and CDR2 is SNEGSKA (reference sequence). The CDR3 covers 13 residues. Trimming took 7 bases from V and 6 from J; bases not matched to a gene: 8. Primed by a sample-barcoded 5' primer and a J-beta primer mix, a second PCR proceeded for roughly 7 to 12 cycles. TCRdb passed the 5' RACE reads through MiXCR, listing each CDR3 protein once. This table has more than 600,000 distinct CDR3 sequences, about 25% appearing once. In addition, the sample was reused for a study of T cells of mothers and their children.

Sequencing was done on a sample of blood. The chain couples TRBV20-1 to TRBJ2-3; 9 positions agree with TRBD1. The clonotype was recovered from a boy younger than 18 in good health. The CDR3 spells CSGTGAITDTQYF. CDR3 coding DNA: TGCAGTGGGACAGGGGCTATCACGGATACGCAGTATTTT.